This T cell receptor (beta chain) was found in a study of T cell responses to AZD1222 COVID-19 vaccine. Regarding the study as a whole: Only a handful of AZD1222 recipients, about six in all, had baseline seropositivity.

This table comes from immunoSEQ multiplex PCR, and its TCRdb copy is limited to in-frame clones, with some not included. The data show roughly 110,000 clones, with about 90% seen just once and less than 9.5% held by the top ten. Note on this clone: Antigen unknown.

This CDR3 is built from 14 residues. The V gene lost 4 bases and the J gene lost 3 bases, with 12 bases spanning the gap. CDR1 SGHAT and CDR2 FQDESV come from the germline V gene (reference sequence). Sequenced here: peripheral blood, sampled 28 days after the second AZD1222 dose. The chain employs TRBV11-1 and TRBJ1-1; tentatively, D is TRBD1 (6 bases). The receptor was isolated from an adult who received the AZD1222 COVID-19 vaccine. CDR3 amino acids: CASSYSGGDTEAFF. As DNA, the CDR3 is TGTGCCAGCAGCTATTCCGGGGGCGACACTGAAGCTTTCTTT.